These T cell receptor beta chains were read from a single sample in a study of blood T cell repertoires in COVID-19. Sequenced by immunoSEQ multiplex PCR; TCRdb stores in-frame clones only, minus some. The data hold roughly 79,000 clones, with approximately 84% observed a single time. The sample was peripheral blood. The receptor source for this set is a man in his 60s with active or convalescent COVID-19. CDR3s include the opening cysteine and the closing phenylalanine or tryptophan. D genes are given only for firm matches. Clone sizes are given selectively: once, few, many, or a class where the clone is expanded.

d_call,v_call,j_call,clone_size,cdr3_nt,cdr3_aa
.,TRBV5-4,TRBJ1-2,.,TGTGCCAGCAGCTTGCGATATTCGGGCTATGGCTACACCTTC,CASSLRYSGYGYTF
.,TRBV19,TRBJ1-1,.,TGTGCCAGTACAGGGGTAGGCACAAACCCGTTCATGAACACTGAAGCTTTCTTT,CASTGVGTNPFMNTEAFF
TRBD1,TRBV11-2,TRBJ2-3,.,TGTGCCAGCAGCTGGGACAGGGTTGGGGCAGATACGCAGTATTTT,CASSWDRVGADTQYF
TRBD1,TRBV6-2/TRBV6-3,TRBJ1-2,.,TGTGCCAGCAGCGGGACAGCGGCCTATTATGGCTACACCTTC,CASSGTAAYYGYTF
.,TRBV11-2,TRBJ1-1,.,TGTGCCAGCAGCCTAGAGGGAGGAACTGAAGCTTTCTTT,CASSLEGGTEAFF
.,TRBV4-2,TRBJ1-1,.,TGTGCCAGCAGCCAGGAACAGGGTTCGAACACTGAAGCTTTCTTT,CASSQEQGSNTEAFF
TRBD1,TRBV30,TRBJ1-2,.,TGTGCCTGGAGTTACAGGGGTGATGGCTACACCTTC,CAWSYRGDGYTF
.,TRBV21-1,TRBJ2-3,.,TGTGCCAGCAGCATTGGGGACAGCGTACCAAGCACAGATACGCAGTATTTT,CASSIGDSVPSTDTQYF
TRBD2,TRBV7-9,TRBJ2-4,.,TGTGCCAGCAGCCAAACTAGCGGGGGAGGATTGGACATTCAGTACTTC,CASSQTSGGGLDIQYF
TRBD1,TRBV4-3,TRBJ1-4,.,TGCGCCAGCAGCCAAGATACCGGCAGGGGGCGTACAACTAATGAAAAACTGTTTTTT,CASSQDTGRGRTTNEKLFF
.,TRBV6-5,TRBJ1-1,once,TGTGCCAGCAGTACCCGAGACACTGAAGCTTTCTTT,CASSTRDTEAFF
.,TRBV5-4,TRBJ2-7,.,TGTGCCAGCAGCTCAGGGCCTCTTATATCCTACGAGCAGTACTTC,CASSSGPLISYEQYF
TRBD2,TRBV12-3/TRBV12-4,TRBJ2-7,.,TGTGCCAGCGCCCAGCCACTAGCGAGGCAGTACTTC,CASAQPLARQYF
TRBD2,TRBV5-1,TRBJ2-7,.,TGCGCCAGCAGCTTGGTTCCAGCGGGGTTCTACGAGCAGTACTTC,CASSLVPAGFYEQYF
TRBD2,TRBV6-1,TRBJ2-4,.,TGTGCCAGCAGTGAACCCTCGGGAGGAAGAAACATTCAGTACTTC,CASSEPSGGRNIQYF
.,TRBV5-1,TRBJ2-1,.,TGCGCCAGCAGCCCGGGGACAAGCCGCTCCTACAATGAGCAGTTCTTC,CASSPGTSRSYNEQFF
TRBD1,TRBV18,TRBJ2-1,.,TGTGCCAGCTCACCAAAAAGGACAGGGGGTAGGAACAATGAGCAGTTCTTC,CASSPKRTGGRNNEQFF
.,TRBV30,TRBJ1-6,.,TGTGCCTGGGCCCGAGGAGGGAACAATTCACCCCTCCACTTT,CAWARGGNNSPLHF
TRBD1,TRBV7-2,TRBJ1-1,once,TGTGCCAGCAGCCTCAGACAGGGGAGGGAAACTGAAGCTTTCTTT,CASSLRQGRETEAFF
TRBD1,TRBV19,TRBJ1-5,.,TGTGCCAGTAGTCCCCAGGGGGTGATCACGTCCCAGCATTTT,CASSPQGVITSQHF
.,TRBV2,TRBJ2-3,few,TGTGCCAGCAATCTATCGGGGAGGGATACGCAGTATTTT,CASNLSGRDTQYF
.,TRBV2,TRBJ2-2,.,TGTGCCAGCCGCCAGGGCCTGAACACCGGGGAGCTGTTTTTT,CASRQGLNTGELFF
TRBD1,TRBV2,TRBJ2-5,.,TGTGCCAGCAGTGCGGTCGGGACAGCACTACAAGAGACCCAGTACTTC,CASSAVGTALQETQYF
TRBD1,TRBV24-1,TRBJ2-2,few,TGTGCCACCAGTGAGGCCGGGACAGGGTATACCGGGGAGCTGTTTTTT,CATSEAGTGYTGELFF
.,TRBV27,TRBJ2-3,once,TGTGCCAGCAGTTTAATCGCAGGGCACACAGATACGCAGTATTTT,CASSLIAGHTDTQYF
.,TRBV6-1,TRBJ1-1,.,TGTGCCAGCAGTGAGAGGGCTGATGAAGCTTTCTTT,CASSERADEAFF
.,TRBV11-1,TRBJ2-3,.,TGTGCCAGCAGCGATCAGGGTAGGGCAGATACGCAGTATTTT,CASSDQGRADTQYF
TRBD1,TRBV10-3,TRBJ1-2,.,TGTGCCATCAGCCCCGGACAGGGTGGCGTTTCGCGGGGCTACACCTTC,CAISPGQGGVSRGYTF
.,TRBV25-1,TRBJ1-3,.,TGTGCCAGCAGTGAGTCCGGGTCTCTTGGAAACACCATATATTTT,CASSESGSLGNTIYF
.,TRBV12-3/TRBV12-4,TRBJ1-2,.,TGTGCCAGCAGTTGGAACAGATCCTTTGGGCCCTTC,CASSWNRSFGPF
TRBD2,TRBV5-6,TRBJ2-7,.,TGTGCCAGCAGCTTTAGCGGGGGGGCCTCCTACGAGCAGTACTTC,CASSFSGGASYEQYF
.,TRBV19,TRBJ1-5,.,TGTGCCAGTAGTATAGTCCCAGATTATCAGCCCCAGCATTTT,CASSIVPDYQPQHF
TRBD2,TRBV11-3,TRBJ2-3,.,TGTGCCAGCAGCTGGGGACTAGCGCCAGATACGCAGTATTTT,CASSWGLAPDTQYF
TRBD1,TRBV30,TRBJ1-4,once,TGTGCCGGTGGACAGGGGACTGCAACTAATGAAAAACTGTTTTTT,CAGGQGTATNEKLFF
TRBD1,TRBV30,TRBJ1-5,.,TGTGCCTGGAGTGTCGGTACAGGGGTTGATCAGCCCCAGCATTTT,CAWSVGTGVDQPQHF
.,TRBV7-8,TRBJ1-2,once,TGTGCCAGCAGCTCCTCGGGACTCGATGGCTACACCTTC,CASSSSGLDGYTF
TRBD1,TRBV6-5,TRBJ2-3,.,TGTGCCAGCAGTTACTCGAACAGGGGGTATGATACGCAGTATTTT,CASSYSNRGYDTQYF
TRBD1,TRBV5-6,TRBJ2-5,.,TGTGCCAGCAGCTTCACCAGACAGGGATACGAGACCCAGTACTTC,CASSFTRQGYETQYF
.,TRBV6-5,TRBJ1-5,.,TGTGCCAGCAGTTATTATGGCAGGGATCAGCCCCAGCATTTT,CASSYYGRDQPQHF
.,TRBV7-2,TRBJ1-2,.,TGTGCCAGCAGCTCACGACAGTCTCGAACCTATGGCTACACCTTC,CASSSRQSRTYGYTF
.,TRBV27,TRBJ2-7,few,TGTGCCAGCAGTTTATGGGGGACATCCGCCTACGAGCAGTACTTC,CASSLWGTSAYEQYF
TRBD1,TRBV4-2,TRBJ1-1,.,TGTGCCAGCAGCCCTAGGGACAGTCGGGCGGCTTTCTTT,CASSPRDSRAAFF
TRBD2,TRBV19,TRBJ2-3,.,TGTGCCAGTAGTATCTCAGGGCTAGCGGGGGGGAAAGATACGCAGTATTTT,CASSISGLAGGKDTQYF
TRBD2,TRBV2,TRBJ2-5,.,TGTGCCAGCAGTGTTAGGGCTAGCGGGGAAGAGACCCAGTACTTC,CASSVRASGEETQYF
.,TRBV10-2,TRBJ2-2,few,TGCGCCAGCAGGACTAGTTCCTCGAACACCGGGGAGCTGTTTTTT,CASRTSSSNTGELFF
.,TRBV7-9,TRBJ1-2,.,TGTGCCAGCAGCTTAGAGTTTAGCGGCTACACCTTC,CASSLEFSGYTF
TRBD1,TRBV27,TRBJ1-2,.,TGTGCCAGCAGTCCTTCTCGGGACAGGGCTGGCTACACCTTC,CASSPSRDRAGYTF
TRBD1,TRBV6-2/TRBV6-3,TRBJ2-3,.,TGTGCCAGCAGTAGACAGGGGGTCGGGACAGATACGCAGTATTTT,CASSRQGVGTDTQYF
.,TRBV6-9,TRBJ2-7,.,TGTGCCAGCAGTTCCCGGACACTGTCCGAGCAGTACTTC,CASSSRTLSEQYF